This T cell receptor (beta chain) was found in a study of T cell clones after liver transplantation. Profiling relied on immunoSEQ multiplex PCR, and the TCRdb table lists in-frame clones only, not all of them. The table includes tens of thousands of clones, about 86% detected once. The sample here was CD4+ T cells from blood, taken 24 months after liver transplant. The TCR originated in a human patient who received a liver transplant. The T cells may come from the graft donor.

CDR3 nucleotides: TGTGCCAGCAGTATGGACAGGAACACTGAAGCTTTCTTT. Translated: CASSMDRNTEAFF. The chain combines TRBV6-6 with TRBJ1-1, with D possibly TRBD1 on 6 matching bases. Trimming took 5 bases from V and 1 from J, leaving 8 bases between them. Germline V gene lookup returns CDR1 MNHNY and CDR2 SVGAGI (reference sequence). The CDR3 contains 13 residues.